This T cell receptor (beta chain) comes out of a study of T cell responses to AZD1222 COVID-19 vaccine. Across the whole study: Second-dose groups at about 4 or about 12 weeks were pooled.

In this sample, this clone turned up a few times. The antigen remains unidentified. Notes on the study in general: A mostly white British donor set with more females was recruited, and clonal diversity was possibly underestimated. Seropositivity was recorded at baseline in only a handful of AZD1222 recipients. Of spike-specific TCRs, nearly half reportedly target regions left unmutated in variants.

Data came from immunoSEQ multiplex PCR; TCRdb stores just in-frame clones and leaves some out. Counted here are around 95,000 clones, about 88% occurring once; the ten biggest clones make up around 2%. The receptor was isolated from an adult in good health. The input for sequencing was peripheral blood, taken on day 0 of AZD1222 vaccination.

The CDR3 DNA reads TGTGCCAGCAGCCAAAGATATGGCTACACCTTC. This sequence encodes CASSQRYGYTF. V usage is TRBV7-2 and J usage is TRBJ1-2, with no clear D. Looked up from germline, CDR1 is SGHTA and CDR2 is FQGNSA. The V gene lost 5 bases and the J gene lost 5 bases, with 6 bases spanning the gap. This CDR3 is built from 11 residues.